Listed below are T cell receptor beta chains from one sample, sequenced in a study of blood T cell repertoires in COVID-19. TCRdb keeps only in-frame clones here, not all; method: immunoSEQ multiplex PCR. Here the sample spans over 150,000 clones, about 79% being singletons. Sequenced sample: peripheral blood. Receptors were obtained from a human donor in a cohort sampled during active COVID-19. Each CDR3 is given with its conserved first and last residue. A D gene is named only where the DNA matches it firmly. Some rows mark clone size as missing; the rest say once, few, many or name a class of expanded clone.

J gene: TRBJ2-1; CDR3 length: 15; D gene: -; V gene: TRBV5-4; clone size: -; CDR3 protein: CASSSEGTGYNEQFF; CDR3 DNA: TGTGCCAGCAGCTCGGAGGGGACCGGGTACAATGAGCAGTTCTTC
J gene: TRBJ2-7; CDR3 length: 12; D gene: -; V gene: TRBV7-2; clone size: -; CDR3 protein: CASSLARYEQYF; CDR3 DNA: TGTGCCAGCAGCTTAGCGCGGTACGAGCAGTACTTC
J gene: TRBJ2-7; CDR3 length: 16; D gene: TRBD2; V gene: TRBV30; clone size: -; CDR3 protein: CAWSARGGDAPYEQYF; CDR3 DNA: TGTGCCTGGAGCGCCCGGGGGGGGGATGCGCCTTACGAGCAGTACTTC
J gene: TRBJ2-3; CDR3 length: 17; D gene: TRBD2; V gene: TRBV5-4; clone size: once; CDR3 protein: CASSLGGRAVSTDTQYF; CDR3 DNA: TGTGCCAGCAGCTTAGGTGGGAGGGCCGTGAGCACAGATACGCAGTATTTT
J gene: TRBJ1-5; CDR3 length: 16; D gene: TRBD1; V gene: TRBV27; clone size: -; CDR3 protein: CASSFRTGNSNQPQHF; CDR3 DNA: TGTGCCAGCAGTTTCCGGACAGGGAATAGCAATCAGCCCCAGCATTTT
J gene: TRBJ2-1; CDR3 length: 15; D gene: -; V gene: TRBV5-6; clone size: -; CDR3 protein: CASSLGLSSYNEQFF; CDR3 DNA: TGTGCCAGCAGCTTAGGACTTAGCTCCTACAATGAGCAGTTCTTC
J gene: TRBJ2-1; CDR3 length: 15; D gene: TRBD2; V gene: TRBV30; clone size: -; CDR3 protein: CAWSVWSGRINEQFF; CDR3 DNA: TGTGCCTGGAGTGTGTGGAGCGGGAGGATTAATGAGCAGTTCTTC
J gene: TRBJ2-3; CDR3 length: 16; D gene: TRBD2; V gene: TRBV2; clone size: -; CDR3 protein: CASNPTSGSRTDTQYF; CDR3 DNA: TGTGCCAGCAATCCCACTAGCGGGAGTCGCACAGATACGCAGTATTTT
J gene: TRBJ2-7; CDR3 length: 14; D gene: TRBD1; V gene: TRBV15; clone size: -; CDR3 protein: CATSRDGAGGEQYF; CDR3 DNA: TGTGCCACCAGCAGAGATGGGGCAGGGGGCGAGCAGTACTTC
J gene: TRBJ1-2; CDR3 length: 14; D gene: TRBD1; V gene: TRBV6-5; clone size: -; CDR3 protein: CASRAGTGPYGYTF; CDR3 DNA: TGTGCCAGCAGGGCCGGGACAGGCCCCTATGGCTACACCTTC
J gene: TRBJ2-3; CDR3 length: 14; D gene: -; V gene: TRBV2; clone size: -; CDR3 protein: CASCQAVFVGTQYF; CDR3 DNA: TGTGCCAGCTGCCAGGCCGTTTTTGTTGGTACGCAGTATTTT
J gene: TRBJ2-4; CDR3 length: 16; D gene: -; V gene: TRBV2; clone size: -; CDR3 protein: CASHPSWGLAKNIQYF; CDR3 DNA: TGTGCCAGCCACCCTAGTTGGGGCCTAGCCAAAAACATTCAGTACTTC
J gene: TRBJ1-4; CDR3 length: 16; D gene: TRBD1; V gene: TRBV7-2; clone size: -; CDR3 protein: CASRRDRVATNEKLFF; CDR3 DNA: TGTGCCAGCAGGCGGGACAGGGTTGCAACTAATGAAAAACTGTTTTTT
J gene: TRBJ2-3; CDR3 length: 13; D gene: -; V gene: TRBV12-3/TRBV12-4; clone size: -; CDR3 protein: CASSLIGSDTQYF; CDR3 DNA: TGTGCCAGCAGTTTAATCGGTTCAGATACGCAGTATTTT
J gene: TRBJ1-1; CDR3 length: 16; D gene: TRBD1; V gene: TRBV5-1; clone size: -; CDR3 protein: CASSLSTGTGRTEAFF; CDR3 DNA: TGCGCCAGCAGCTTAAGCACCGGGACAGGGCGCACTGAAGCTTTCTTT
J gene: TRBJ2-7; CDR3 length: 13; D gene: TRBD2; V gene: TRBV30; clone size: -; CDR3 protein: CAWSSGSSYEQYF; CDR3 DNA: TGTGCCTGGAGCAGCGGGAGCTCCTACGAGCAGTACTTC